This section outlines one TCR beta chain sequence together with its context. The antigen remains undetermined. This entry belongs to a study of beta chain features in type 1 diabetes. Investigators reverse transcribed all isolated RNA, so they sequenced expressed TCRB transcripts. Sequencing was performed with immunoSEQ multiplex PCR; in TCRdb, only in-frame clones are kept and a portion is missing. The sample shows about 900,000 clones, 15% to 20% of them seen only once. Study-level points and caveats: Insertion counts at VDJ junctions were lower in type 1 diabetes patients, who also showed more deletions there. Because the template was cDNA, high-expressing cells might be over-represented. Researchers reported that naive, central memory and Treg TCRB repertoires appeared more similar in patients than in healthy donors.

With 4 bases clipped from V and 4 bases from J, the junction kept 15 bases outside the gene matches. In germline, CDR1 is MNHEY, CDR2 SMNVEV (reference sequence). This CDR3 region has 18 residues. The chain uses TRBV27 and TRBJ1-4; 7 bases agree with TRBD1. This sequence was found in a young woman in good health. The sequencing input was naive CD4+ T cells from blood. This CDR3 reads CASSSRLTFGTVNEKLFF. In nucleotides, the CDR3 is TGTGCCAGCAGTTCGCGCCTAACCTTCGGGACAGTTAATGAAAAACTGTTTTTT.